Listed below are T cell receptor beta chains from one sample, sequenced in a study of Graves' ophthalmopathy and Graves' hyperthyroidism. TCRdb passed the multiplex PCR reads through MiXCR, listing each CDR3 protein once. The sample has a few hundred thousand distinct CDR3 sequences, about 22% seen once. The sequencing sample was made of peripheral blood. Receptor source: a woman in her forties or fifties with Graves' ophthalmopathy. The conserved cysteine and the conserved F or W are not part of the CDR3 here.

v_gene: TRBV16
CDR3aa: ASSQSRGGNEQF

v_gene: TRBV18
CDR3aa: ASSRTSGSGAWYEQY

v_gene: TRBV20-1
CDR3aa: SARSEGFRSNQPQH

v_gene: TRBV5-4
CDR3aa: ASSSRLAGGNIQY

v_gene: TRBV30
CDR3aa: AWTGTRNGSPLH

v_gene: TRBV27
CDR3aa: ASSLRQARTQY

v_gene: TRBV4-1
CDR3aa: ASSQLGSQPQH

v_gene: TRBV29-1
CDR3aa: SAATVSYEQY

v_gene: TRBV29-1
CDR3aa: SVEDTFLDGYT

v_gene: TRBV5-1
CDR3aa: ASSRTGPGASYEQY

v_gene: TRBV7-3
CDR3aa: ASSLMGTVGSQTQY

v_gene: TRBV6-5
CDR3aa: ASRLGQGGYYEQY

v_gene: TRBV12-3/TRBV12-4
CDR3aa: ASGTAGNQPQH

v_gene: TRBV19
CDR3aa: ASRSTLSGELF

v_gene: TRBV5-1
CDR3aa: ASSPAATRALWREQY

v_gene: TRBV28
CDR3aa: ASSLRSSYNSPLH

v_gene: TRBV20-1
CDR3aa: SAAGGTGETQY

v_gene: TRBV30
CDR3aa: AAIGRKHYGYT

v_gene: TRBV30
CDR3aa: AWSGTSGSLYEQY